Below, one TCR beta chain is given with its context. Its antigen is currently unknown. This record comes from a study of T cells in localized non-small cell lung cancer. General observations from the study: Paired adjacent lung recovered a median roughly 60 of the top 100 tumor clones. Tumor samples were not multi-region, leaving intratumor heterogeneity unexcluded. The study found T cell clonality highest in uninvolved adjacent lung, above tumor.

Assay: immunoSEQ multiplex PCR; the TCRdb copy retains only in-frame clones and omits some. The data hold tens of thousands of clones, with around 90% observed a single time. This sequence was found in a female donor with stage II lung adenocarcinoma. Here the sequenced sample was PBMCs, taken before any cancer treatment.

The CDR3 spells CASSMSQGANTEAFF. DNA for the CDR3: TGTGCCAGTAGTATGTCCCAAGGGGCGAACACTGAAGCTTTCTTT. The chain joins TRBV19 to TRBJ1-1, with TRBD1 as a possible D gene (5 bases). Germline V gene sequence: CDR1 LNHDA, CDR2 SQIVND (reference sequence). The CDR3 is 15 residues long. Trimming pared 3 bases from V and 1 base from J, leaving 12 bases between.